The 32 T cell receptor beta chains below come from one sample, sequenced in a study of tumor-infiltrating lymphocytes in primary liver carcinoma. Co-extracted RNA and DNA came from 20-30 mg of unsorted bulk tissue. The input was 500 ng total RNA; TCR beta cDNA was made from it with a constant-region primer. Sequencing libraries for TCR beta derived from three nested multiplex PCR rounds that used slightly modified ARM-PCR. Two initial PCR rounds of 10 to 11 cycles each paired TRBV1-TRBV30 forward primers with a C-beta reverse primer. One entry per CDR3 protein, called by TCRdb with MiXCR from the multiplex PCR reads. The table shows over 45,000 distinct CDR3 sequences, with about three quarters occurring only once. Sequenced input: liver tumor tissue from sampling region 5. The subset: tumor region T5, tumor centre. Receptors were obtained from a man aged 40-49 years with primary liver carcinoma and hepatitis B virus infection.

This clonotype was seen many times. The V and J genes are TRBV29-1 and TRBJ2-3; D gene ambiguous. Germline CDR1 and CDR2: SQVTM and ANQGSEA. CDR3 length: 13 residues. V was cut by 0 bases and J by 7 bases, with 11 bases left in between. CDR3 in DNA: TGCAGCGTTGAAGAGTCTGCGAGCCATACGCAGTATTTT. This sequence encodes CSVEESASHTQYF.

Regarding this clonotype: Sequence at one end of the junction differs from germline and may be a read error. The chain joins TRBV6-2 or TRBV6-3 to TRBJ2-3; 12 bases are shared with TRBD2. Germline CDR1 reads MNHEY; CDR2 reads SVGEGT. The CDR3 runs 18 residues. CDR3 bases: TGTGCTAGCAGCCGTATTACCGAGACTAGCGGGGGTTATGATACGCAGTATTTT. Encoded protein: CASSRITETSGGYDTQYF.

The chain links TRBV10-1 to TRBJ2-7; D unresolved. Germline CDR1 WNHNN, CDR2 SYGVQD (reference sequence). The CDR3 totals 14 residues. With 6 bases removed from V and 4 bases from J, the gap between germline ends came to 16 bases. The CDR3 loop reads CASRGAGPGYEQYF. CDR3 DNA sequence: TGCGCCAGCAGAGGTGCTGGCCCAGGTTACGAGCAGTACTTC.

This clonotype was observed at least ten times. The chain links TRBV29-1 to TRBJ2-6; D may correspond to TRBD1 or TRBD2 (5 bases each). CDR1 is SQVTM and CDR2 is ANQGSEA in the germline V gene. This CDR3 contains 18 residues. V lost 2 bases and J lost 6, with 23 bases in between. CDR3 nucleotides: TGCAGCGTTGAAATCCGGACGGGGCGGGCTCTGTTGGCCAACGTCCTGACTTTC. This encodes CSVEIRTGRALLANVLTF.

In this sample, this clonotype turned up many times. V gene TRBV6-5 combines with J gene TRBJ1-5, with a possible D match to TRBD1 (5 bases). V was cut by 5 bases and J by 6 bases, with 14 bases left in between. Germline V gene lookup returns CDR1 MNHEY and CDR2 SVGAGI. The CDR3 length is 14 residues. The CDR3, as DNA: TGTGCCAGCAGTCCCCGGGACGCTTCTCAGCCCCAGCATTTT. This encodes CASSPRDASQPQHF.

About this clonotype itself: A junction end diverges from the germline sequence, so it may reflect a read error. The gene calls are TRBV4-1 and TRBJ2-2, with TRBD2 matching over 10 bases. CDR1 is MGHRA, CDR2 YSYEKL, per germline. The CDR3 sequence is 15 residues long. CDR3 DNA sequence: TGCGCAAGCAGTCTAGCGGGAGATGTCATTGGGGAGCTGTTTTTT. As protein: CASSLAGDVIGELFF.

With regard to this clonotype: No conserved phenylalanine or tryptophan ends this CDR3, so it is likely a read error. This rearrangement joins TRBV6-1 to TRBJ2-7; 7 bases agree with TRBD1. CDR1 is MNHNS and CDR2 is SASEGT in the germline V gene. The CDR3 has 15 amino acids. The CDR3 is CAGSGGQAFSYEQYY. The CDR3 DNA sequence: TGTGCCGGCAGTGGCGGACAGGCCTTCTCCTACGAGCAGTACTAC.

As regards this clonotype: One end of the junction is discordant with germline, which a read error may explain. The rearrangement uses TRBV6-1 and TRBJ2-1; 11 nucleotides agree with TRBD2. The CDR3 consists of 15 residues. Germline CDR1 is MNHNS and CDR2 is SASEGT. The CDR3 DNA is TGTGTCAGTAACGTGGGACTAGCGGAATTCAATGAGCAGTCCTTC. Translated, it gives CVSNVGLAEFNEQSF.

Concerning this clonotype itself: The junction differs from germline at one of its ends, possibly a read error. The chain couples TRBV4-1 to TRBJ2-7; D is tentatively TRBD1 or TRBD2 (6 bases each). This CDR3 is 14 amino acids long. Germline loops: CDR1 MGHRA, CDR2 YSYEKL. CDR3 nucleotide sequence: TGCCCCAGCAGCCAAGGGGGGCAGGCCTACGAGCAGTACTTC. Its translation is CPSSQGGQAYEQYF.

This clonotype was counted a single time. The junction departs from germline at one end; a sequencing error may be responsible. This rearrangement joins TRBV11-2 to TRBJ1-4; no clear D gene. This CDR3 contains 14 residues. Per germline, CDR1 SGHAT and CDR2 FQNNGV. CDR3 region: CASSLDVGDEKLFF. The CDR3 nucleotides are TGTGCCAGCAGCTTAGATGTTGGAGACGAAAAATTGTTTTTT.

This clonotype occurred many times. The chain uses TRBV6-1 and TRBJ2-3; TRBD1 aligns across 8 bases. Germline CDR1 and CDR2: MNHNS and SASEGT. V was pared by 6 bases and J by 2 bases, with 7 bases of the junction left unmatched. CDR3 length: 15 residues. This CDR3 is CASRDRGRNTDTQYF. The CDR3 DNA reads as TGTGCCAGCAGAGACAGGGGCCGTAACACAGATACGCAGTATTTT.

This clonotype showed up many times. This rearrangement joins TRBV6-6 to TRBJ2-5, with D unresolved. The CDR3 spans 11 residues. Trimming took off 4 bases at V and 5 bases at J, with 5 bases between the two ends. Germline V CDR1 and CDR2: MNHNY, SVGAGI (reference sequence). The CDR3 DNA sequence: TGTGCCAGCAGTTCCGGGGAGACCCAGTACTTC. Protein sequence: CASSSGETQYF.

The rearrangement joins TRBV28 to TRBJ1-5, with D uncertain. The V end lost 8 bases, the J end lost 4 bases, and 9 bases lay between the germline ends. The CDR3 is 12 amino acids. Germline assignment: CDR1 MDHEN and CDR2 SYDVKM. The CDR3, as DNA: TGTGCCAGCTACATGGGTAATCAGCCCCAGCATTTT. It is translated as CASYMGNQPQHF. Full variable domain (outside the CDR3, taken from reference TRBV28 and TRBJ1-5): DVKVTQSSRYLVKRTGEKVFLECVQDMDHENMFWYRQDPGLGLRLIYFSYDVKMKEKGDIPEGYSVSREKKERFSLILESASTNQTSMYLCASYMGNQPQHFGDGTRLSIL.

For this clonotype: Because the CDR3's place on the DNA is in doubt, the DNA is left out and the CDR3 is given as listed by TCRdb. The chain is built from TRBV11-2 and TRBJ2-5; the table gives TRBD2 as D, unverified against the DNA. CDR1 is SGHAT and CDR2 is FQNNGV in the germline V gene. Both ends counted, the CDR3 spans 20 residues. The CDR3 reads CDSSIYLCSVEGLNKETKYF.

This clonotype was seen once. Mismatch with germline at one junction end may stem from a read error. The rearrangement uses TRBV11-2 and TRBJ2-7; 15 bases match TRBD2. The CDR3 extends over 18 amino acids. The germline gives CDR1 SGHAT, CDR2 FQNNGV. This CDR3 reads CASGLSVGLAGGGHEQYF. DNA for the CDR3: TGTGCCAGCGGCTTATCCGTTGGACTAGCGGGAGGGGGGCACGAGCAGTATTTC.

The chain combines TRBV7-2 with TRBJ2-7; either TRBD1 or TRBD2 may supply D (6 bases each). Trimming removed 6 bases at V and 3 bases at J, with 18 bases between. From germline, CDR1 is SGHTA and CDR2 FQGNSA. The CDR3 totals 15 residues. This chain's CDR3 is CASRRGRDNFYEQYF. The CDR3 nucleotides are TGTGCCAGCAGACGGGGGCGGGACAACTTCTACGAGCAGTACTTC.

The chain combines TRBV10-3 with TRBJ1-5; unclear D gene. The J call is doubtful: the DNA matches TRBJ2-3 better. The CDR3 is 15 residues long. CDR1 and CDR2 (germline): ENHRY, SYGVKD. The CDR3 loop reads CAIKKDGNSNQPQYF. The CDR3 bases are TGTGCCATCAAGAAGGACGGCAATAGCAATCAGCCCCAGTATTTT.

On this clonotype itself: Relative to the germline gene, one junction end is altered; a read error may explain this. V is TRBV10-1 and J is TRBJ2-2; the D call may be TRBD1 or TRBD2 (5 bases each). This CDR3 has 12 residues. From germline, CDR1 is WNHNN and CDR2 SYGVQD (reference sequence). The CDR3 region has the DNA TGCGCCAGCCGTACGGACACCGGGGAGCTGTTTTTC. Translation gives CASRTDTGELFF.

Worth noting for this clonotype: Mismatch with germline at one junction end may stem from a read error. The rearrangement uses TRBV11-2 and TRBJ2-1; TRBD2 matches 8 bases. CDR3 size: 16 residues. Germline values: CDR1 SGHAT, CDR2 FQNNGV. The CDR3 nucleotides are TGTGCCGGCGGCTTGGATATCGGACTAGCCATGGGTGAGCAATTCTTC. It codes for CAGGLDIGLAMGEQFF.

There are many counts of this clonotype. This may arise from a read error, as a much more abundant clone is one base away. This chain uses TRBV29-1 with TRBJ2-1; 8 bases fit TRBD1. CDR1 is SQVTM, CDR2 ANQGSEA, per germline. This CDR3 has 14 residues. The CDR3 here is CSVERQGSYNKQFF. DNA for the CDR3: TGCAGCGTTGAAAGACAGGGGTCCTACAATAAGCAGTTCTTC.

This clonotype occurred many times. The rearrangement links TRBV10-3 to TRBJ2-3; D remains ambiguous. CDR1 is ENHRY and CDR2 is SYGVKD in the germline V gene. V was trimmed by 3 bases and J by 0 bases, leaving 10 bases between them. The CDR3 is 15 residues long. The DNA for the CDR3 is TGTGCCATCAGTGATTCGGAAACTAGCACAGATACGCAGTATTTT. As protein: CAISDSETSTDTQYF.

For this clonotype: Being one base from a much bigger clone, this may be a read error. Here the CDR3 DNA reads TGCGCCAGCAGTATCGGGGCTGCTAGCGGGAGTACCTACGGGCAGTACTTC. This encodes CASSIGAASGSTYGQYF. This rearrangement joins TRBV5-1 to TRBJ2-7, with 10 bases identical to TRBD2. The CDR3 is 17 amino acids. In germline, CDR1 is SGHRS, CDR2 YFSETQ.

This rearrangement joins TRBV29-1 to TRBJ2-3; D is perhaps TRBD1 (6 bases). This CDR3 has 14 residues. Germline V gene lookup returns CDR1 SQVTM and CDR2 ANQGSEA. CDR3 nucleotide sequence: TGCTGTGTTGAAAACAGGGATGGCACAGATACGCAGTATTTT. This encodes CCVENRDGTDTQYF.

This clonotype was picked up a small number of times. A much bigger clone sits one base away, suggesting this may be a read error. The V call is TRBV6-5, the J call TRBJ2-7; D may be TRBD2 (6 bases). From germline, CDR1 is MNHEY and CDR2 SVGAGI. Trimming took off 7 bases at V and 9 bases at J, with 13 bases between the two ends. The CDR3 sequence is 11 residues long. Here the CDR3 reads CASISYSGQYF. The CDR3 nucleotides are TGTGCCAGCATCTCTTATAGCGGGCAGTACTTC.

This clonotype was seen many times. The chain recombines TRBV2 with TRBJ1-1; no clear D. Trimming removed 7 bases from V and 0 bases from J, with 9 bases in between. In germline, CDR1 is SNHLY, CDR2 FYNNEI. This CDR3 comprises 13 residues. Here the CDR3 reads CASIANLNTEAFF. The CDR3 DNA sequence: TGTGCCAGCATTGCCAATTTGAACACTGAAGCTTTCTTT.

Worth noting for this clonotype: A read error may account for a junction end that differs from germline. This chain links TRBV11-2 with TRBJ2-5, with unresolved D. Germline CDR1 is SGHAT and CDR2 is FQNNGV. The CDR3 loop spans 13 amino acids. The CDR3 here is CASRLEFLETQYF. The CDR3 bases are TGCGCCAGCAGATTAGAATTTCTGGAGACCCAGTACTTC.

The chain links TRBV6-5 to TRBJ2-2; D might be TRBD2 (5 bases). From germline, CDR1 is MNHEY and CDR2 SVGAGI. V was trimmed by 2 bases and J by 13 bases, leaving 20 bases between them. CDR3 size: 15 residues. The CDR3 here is CASSYAVDDTGGLFF. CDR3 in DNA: TGTGCCAGCAGTTACGCAGTGGACGACACCGGAGGGCTGTTTTTT.

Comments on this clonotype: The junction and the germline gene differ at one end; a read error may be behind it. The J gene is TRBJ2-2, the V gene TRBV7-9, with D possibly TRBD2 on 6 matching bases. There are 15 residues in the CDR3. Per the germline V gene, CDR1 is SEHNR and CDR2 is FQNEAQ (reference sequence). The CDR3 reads CVSSLGGAITGELFF. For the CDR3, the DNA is TGTGTCAGCAGTTTGGGCGGGGCTATTACCGGGGAGCTGTTTTTT.

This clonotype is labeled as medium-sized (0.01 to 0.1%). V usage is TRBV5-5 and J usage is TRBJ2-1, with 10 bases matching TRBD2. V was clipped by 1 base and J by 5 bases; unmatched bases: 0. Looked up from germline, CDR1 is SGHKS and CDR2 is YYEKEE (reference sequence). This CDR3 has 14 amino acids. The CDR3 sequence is CASSLTSGDNEQFF. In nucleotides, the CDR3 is TGTGCCAGCAGCTTGACTAGCGGGGACAATGAGCAGTTCTTC.

CDR3 nucleotide sequence: TGTGCCAGCAGTATCTGGACAGGCCGCATAGATACGCAGTATTTT. It yields the protein CASSIWTGRIDTQYF. The gene calls are TRBV6-1 and TRBJ2-3; TRBD1 matches 7 bases. V was pared by 5 bases and J by 5 bases, with 10 bases of the junction left unmatched. Germline CDR1 MNHNS, CDR2 SASEGT. The length of the CDR3 is 15 residues.

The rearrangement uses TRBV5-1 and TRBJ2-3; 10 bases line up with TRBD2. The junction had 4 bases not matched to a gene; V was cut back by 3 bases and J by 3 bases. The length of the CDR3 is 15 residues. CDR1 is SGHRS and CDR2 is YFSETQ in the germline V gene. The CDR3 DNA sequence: TGCGCCAGCAGCTCAGCGGGAGGGCGTACAGATACGCAGTATTTT. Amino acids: CASSSAGGRTDTQYF.

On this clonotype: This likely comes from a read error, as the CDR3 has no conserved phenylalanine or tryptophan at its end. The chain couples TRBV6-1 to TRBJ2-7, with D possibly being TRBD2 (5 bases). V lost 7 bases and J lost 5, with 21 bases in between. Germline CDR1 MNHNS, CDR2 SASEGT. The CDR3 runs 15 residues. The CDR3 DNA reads TGTGCCAGCACTGTAATGGCACACCGGGGTGACGAGCAGTACCTC. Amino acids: CASTVMAHRGDEQYL.